The 8 T cell receptor beta chains given below trace back to one sample, sequenced in a study of glioma-infiltrating T cells. The iRepertoire nested amplicon-rescue multiplex PCR amplified TCR alpha and beta CDR3s from RNA. One entry per CDR3 protein results from TCRdb running MiXCR on the multiplex PCR reads. The repertoire includes around 180,000 distinct CDR3 sequences, under 55% of them detected once, and around 5.3% sits in the top ten. Sequencing was carried out using glioma tissue, nonneoplastic brain tissue, or PBMCs (not recorded which). These TCRs come from a human donor with low-grade glioma or glioblastoma, undergoing nonglioma brain surgery, or in good health (not recorded which).

This clonotype was recorded many times. CDR3 amino acids: CASSLADSYEQYF. CDR3 sequence (DNA): TGTGCCAGCAGTTTGGCCGACTCCTACGAGCAGTACTTC. V gene TRBV27 combines with J gene TRBJ2-7; D gene unclear. Germline V CDR1 and CDR2: MNHEY, SMNVEV (reference sequence). V lost 3 bases and J lost 0, with 6 bases in between. The length of the CDR3 is 13 residues.

Notes on this clonotype: A much larger clone differs by one base, so this may be a read error. V gene TRBV7-2 combines with J gene TRBJ1-5; 10 positions agree with TRBD1. Germline CDR1 and CDR2: SGHTA and FQGNSA. The V gene end was trimmed by 0 bases and the J gene end by 8 bases; junction bases not matched to a gene: 4. The CDR3 contains 15 residues. The DNA for the CDR3 is TGTGCCAGCAGCTTAGCGGGACAGGGGTATAAGCCCCAGCATTTT. The encoded protein is CASSLAGQGYKPQHF. The whole variable domain, filled in from reference TRBV7-2 and TRBJ1-5, reads GAGVSQSPSNKVTEKGKDVELRCDPISGHTALYWYRQSLGQGLEFLIYFQGNSAPDKSGLPSDRFSAERTGGSVSTLTIQRTQQEDSAVYLCASSLAGQGYKPQHFGDGTRLSIL.

This clonotype showed up just once. This may come from a read error, since a much larger clone is one base off. The chain links TRBV6-6 to TRBJ1-5; D ambiguous. The CDR3 has 15 amino acids. The germline V gene encodes CDR1 MNHNY and CDR2 SVGAGI (reference sequence). The CDR3 is CASSYSGGEDQPEHF. CDR3 coding DNA: TGTGCCAGCAGTTACTCGGGCGGAGAGGATCAGCCCGAGCATTTT.

The table lists this clonotype with a count of one. A read error may account for a junction end that differs from germline. The chain uses TRBV10-3 and TRBJ2-5; the D gene is possibly TRBD1 (6 bases). This CDR3 is 13 amino acids long. Per germline, CDR1 ENHRY and CDR2 SYGVKD. CDR3 in DNA: TGTGCCATCCGTGAAGGGGGTCAAGAGACCCAGTACTTC. Its translation: CAIREGGQETQYF.

For the CDR3, the DNA is TGTGCCAGCAGCCCTGCTGGGGCTAGCACAGATACGCAGTATTTT. This codes for CASSPAGASTDTQYF. The rearrangement uses TRBV7-2 and TRBJ2-3; the D gene is possibly TRBD1 (5 bases). This CDR3 region has 15 residues. V was cut by 5 bases and J by 0 bases, with 12 bases left in between. CDR1 and CDR2 from the germline V gene are SGHTA and FQGNSA.

This clonotype was recorded at least ten times. The CDR3 DNA reads as TGTGCCAGCAGCAACAGCTATGAGCAGTTCTTC. It encodes CASSNSYEQFF. The chain employs TRBV2 and TRBJ2-1; D gene uncertain. The CDR3 extends over 11 amino acids. Germline CDR1 and CDR2: SNHLY and FYNNEI. V was clipped by 6 bases and J by 8 bases, with 8 bases between them.

This clonotype was seen at least ten times. The chain combines TRBV4-1 with TRBJ2-5, with TRBD1 as a possible D gene (5 bases). Per the germline V gene, CDR1 is MGHRA and CDR2 is YSYEKL. V lost 0 bases to trimming and J lost 1 base, with 9 bases between them. This CDR3 region has 15 residues. CDR3 protein: CASSQEGRLQETQYF. DNA of the CDR3: TGCGCCAGCAGCCAAGAGGGGCGGCTCCAAGAGACCCAGTACTTC.

This clonotype was picked up a small number of times. The rearrangement links TRBV2 to TRBJ2-1, with TRBD1 identical over 8 bases. Germline CDR1 is SNHLY and CDR2 is FYNNEI. This CDR3 contains 14 residues. V was clipped by 7 bases and J by 2 bases; unmatched bases: 4. In DNA, the CDR3 is TGTGCCAGCACGGACAGGGCCGCCTACAATGAGCAGTTCTTC. It translates to CASTDRAAYNEQFF.